Presented here are 9 T cell receptor beta chains from one specimen sequenced in a study of T cells in localized non-small cell lung cancer. Method: immunoSEQ multiplex PCR; TCRdb's copy keeps in-frame clones and lacks some. The data contain roughly 3,100 clones, 25% to 30% of them singletons. Sequencing was performed on lung tumor tissue, taken before any cancer treatment. These receptors were taken from a man between 40 and 69 years old with stage I lung adenocarcinoma.

This chain uses TRBV29-1 with TRBJ2-5; D might be TRBD1 or TRBD2, each matching 5 bases. CDR1 and CDR2 from the germline V gene are SQVTM and ANQGSEA. The V end lost 8 bases, the J end lost 5 bases, and 21 bases lay between the germline ends. The CDR3 is 14 amino acids. The CDR3 DNA follows: TGCAGCACTTTAATACCCACAGGCGGGGAGACCCAGTACTTC. This gives the protein CSTLIPTGGETQYF.

This chain joins TRBV11-3 and TRBJ2-3; 13 bases are shared with TRBD2. CDR1 and CDR2 from the germline V gene are SGHNT and YENEEA. Trimming removed 4 bases from V and 1 base from J; junction bases left unmatched: 2. CDR3 length: 16 residues. DNA for the CDR3: TGTGCCAGCAGCTCCGGACTAGCGGGGGGCACAGATACGCAGTATTTT. Its protein product is CASSSGLAGGTDTQYF.

The CDR3 loop reads CAATDRGWTEAFF. The CDR3 region has the DNA TGTGCCGCTACGGACAGGGGATGGACTGAAGCTTTCTTT. The rearrangement uses TRBV19 and TRBJ1-1; TRBD1 matches at 9 bases. Trimming cost V 11 bases and J 5 bases; bases outside gene matches: 9. The CDR3 loop spans 13 amino acids. CDR1 is LNHDA and CDR2 is SQIVND in the germline V gene (reference sequence).

The V gene is TRBV10-3, the J gene TRBJ1-2; the D gene is possibly TRBD1 (5 bases). Germline V gene data show CDR1 as ENHRY and CDR2 as SYGVKD. The length of the CDR3 is 15 residues. V was pared by 2 bases and J by 4 bases, with 14 bases between. CDR3 amino acids: CAISEVAGTVYGYTF. For the CDR3, the DNA is TGTGCCATCAGTGAGGTGGCAGGGACTGTCTATGGCTACACCTTC.

This clone was seen more than once but under ten times. The chain links TRBV29-1 to TRBJ2-1; D gene ambiguous. The CDR3 is made up of 13 amino acids. Germline lookup yields CDR1 SQVTM and CDR2 ANQGSEA. V lost 4 bases and J 8 bases, leaving 15 bases between the germline ends. The CDR3 region is CSVARPPRDEQFF. The CDR3 nucleotides read TGCAGCGTTGCAAGGCCCCCCCGGGATGAGCAGTTCTTC.

The rearrangement joins TRBV6-8 to TRBJ2-2, with D tentatively TRBD1 or TRBD2 (5 bases each). Germline V gives CDR1 MNHGY, CDR2 SAAAGT. Trimming took off 7 bases at V and 2 bases at J, with 14 bases between the two ends. There are 15 residues in the CDR3. Here the CDR3 DNA reads TGTGCCAGCATCGGGGCGCTGGGAAACACCGGGGAGCTGTTTTTT. Translated: CASIGALGNTGELFF.

This chain connects TRBV18 to TRBJ1-5; 12 bases line up with TRBD1. J lost 4 bases, V lost 6 bases, and 4 bases had no gene match. CDR1 and CDR2 from the germline V gene are KGHSH and LQKENI. CDR3 length: 15 residues. The CDR3 DNA is TGTGCCAGCTCCCTGGGACAGGGGGCGAATCAGCCCCAGCATTTT. This sequence encodes CASSLGQGANQPQHF.

This clone is deemed large (0.1 to 1%). CDR3 sequence: CATSSAMGYSGNTIYF. DNA of the CDR3: TGTGCCACCAGCAGCGCTATGGGGTACTCTGGAAACACCATATATTTT. This sequence joins TRBV15 and TRBJ1-3; D is unresolved. Germline CDR1 is LNHNV and CDR2 is YYDKDF (reference sequence). The V gene lost 3 bases and the J gene lost 0 bases, with 12 bases spanning the gap. The CDR3 loop spans 16 amino acids.

J is TRBJ2-3 and V is TRBV6-8; no reliable D call. Looked up from germline, CDR1 is MNHGY and CDR2 is SAAAGT. V was cut by 5 bases and J by 2 bases, with 8 bases left in between. The CDR3 extends over 13 amino acids. The CDR3 bases are TGTGCCAGCAGTGGTCAGCCCACAGATACGCAGTATTTT. Its translation: CASSGQPTDTQYF.